A single sample is the source of the 17 T cell receptor beta chains below, sequenced in a study of graft-versus-host responses after intestinal transplantation. This table comes from immunoSEQ multiplex PCR, and its TCRdb copy is limited to in-frame clones, with some not included. The table has around 39,000 clones, roughly 90% seen once; the top ten hold about 7%. Sequenced material: PBMCs, taken 267 days after transplant. The receptors shown here come from a human patient who received an intestinal transplant, so some T cells may come from the graft donor.

The rearrangement uses TRBV10-3 and TRBJ2-7, with 10 bases fitting TRBD1. This CDR3 comprises 14 residues. The germline CDR1 and CDR2 sequences are ENHRY and SYGVKD. Unmatched junction bases numbered 8, after V lost 7 bases and J lost 5 bases. DNA for the CDR3: TGTGCCATCACCCCGGGACAGGGGCGAGACGAGCAGTACTTC. This codes for CAITPGQGRDEQYF.

This chain joins TRBV30 and TRBJ2-2; D is unclear. Trimming left V 0 bases short and J 8 bases short, with 13 bases between. The CDR3 sequence is 14 residues long. Looked up from germline, CDR1 is GTSNPN and CDR2 is SVGIG (reference sequence). The CDR3 reads CAWSVGQLSGELFF. CDR3 sequence (DNA): TGTGCCTGGAGTGTAGGGCAGCTATCGGGGGAGCTGTTTTTT.

The chain recombines TRBV7-9 with TRBJ2-3; tentatively, D is TRBD2 (6 bases). The CDR3 has 15 residues. Trimming shortened V by 5 bases and J by 3 bases, and 15 bases separated the two germline ends. The germline V gene has CDR1 SEHNR and CDR2 FQNEAQ (reference sequence). In nucleotides, the CDR3 is TGTGCCAGCAGCCCCTCCGGGGGTCGGACAGATACGCAGTATTTT. Its protein product is CASSPSGGRTDTQYF.

CDR3 DNA: TGTGCCAGTAGACGGGGGGGACAGGGGGCCTATCAGCCCCAGCATTTT. Its translation is CASRRGGQGAYQPQHF. The V gene is TRBV19, the J gene TRBJ1-5, with 12 nucleotides matching TRBD1. Germline CDR1 LNHDA, CDR2 SQIVND (reference sequence). The length of the CDR3 is 16 residues. V lost 6 bases and J lost 5; bases outside the gene matches: 8.

V is TRBV27 and J is TRBJ1-5; 9 bases are shared with TRBD1. After removal of 6 bases from V and 0 bases from J, the junction contained 6 bases not matched to a gene. CDR1 and CDR2 from the germline V gene are MNHEY and SMNVEV (reference sequence). This CDR3 has 16 amino acids. CDR3 DNA sequence: TGTGCCAGCAGCCTTACAGGGGGCTATAGCAATCAGCCCCAGCATTTT. Protein sequence: CASSLTGGYSNQPQHF.

This chain connects TRBV7-9 to TRBJ1-4, with D possibly matching TRBD1 (6 bases). The V gene's germline CDR1 is SEHNR and CDR2 FQNEAQ (reference sequence). Deletions cut 4 bases from V and 11 bases from J, with 20 bases between. The CDR3 consists of 15 residues. CDR3 DNA: TGTGCCAGCAGCTCCCACAGGGATGGGGAGAGGAAACTGTTTTTT. Protein product: CASSSHRDGERKLFF.

This sequence joins TRBV28 and TRBJ1-4; D possibly corresponds to TRBD1 (5 bases). This CDR3 is built from 15 residues. V lost 8 bases and J 0 bases, leaving 13 bases between the germline ends. Germline V gene lookup returns CDR1 MDHEN and CDR2 SYDVKM. CDR3: CASQGLDATNEKLFF. The DNA of the CDR3 is TGTGCCAGCCAGGGATTGGACGCAACTAATGAAAAACTGTTTTTT. Variable domain in full (rest from reference TRBV28 and TRBJ1-4): DVKVTQSSRYLVKRTGEKVFLECVQDMDHENMFWYRQDPGLGLRLIYFSYDVKMKEKGDIPEGYSVSREKKERFSLILESASTNQTSMYLCASQGLDATNEKLFFGSGTQLSVL.

CDR3 sequence reads: CASASGGPSGSYNEQFF. CDR3 in DNA: TGCGCCAGCGCTTCGGGGGGGCCTTCGGGGTCCTACAATGAGCAGTTCTTC. The V call is TRBV5-1, the J call TRBJ2-1, with 8 bases fitting TRBD2. Unmatched junction bases numbered 13, after V lost 7 bases and J lost 1 base. This CDR3 contains 17 residues. Germline CDR1 and CDR2: SGHRS and YFSETQ.

The V and J genes are TRBV19 and TRBJ2-1; no definite D call. This CDR3 has 13 amino acids. Germline V gene lookup returns CDR1 LNHDA and CDR2 SQIVND (reference sequence). Trimming took 3 bases from V and 4 from J, leaving 7 bases between them. The CDR3 sequence is CASSIAEYNEQFF. CDR3 in DNA: TGTGCCAGTAGTATCGCGGAGTACAATGAGCAGTTCTTC.

The sample holds one count of this clone. The J gene is TRBJ1-5, the V gene TRBV19; TRBD1 is a possible D gene (6 bases). The CDR3 consists of 14 residues. Germline V CDR1 and CDR2: LNHDA, SQIVND (reference sequence). V was pared by 2 bases and J by 4 bases, with 9 bases between. DNA for the CDR3: TGTGCCAGTAGTATATGGGGGCAAAATCAGCCCCAGCATTTT. Encoded protein: CASSIWGQNQPQHF. The full variable domain, with the rest looked up from reference TRBV19 and TRBJ1-5, is DGGITQSPKYLFRKEGQNVTLSCEQNLNHDAMYWYRQDPGQGLRLIYYSQIVNDFQKGDIAEGYSVSREKKESFPLTVTSAQKNPTAFYLCASSIWGQNQPQHFGDGTRLSIL.

This clone was found a few times. The J gene is TRBJ1-2, the V gene TRBV4-1, with a possible D match to TRBD1 (6 bases). The germline V gene has CDR1 MGHRA and CDR2 YSYEKL. This CDR3 spans 15 amino acids. Trimming pared 2 bases from V and 1 base from J, leaving 11 bases between. In DNA form, the CDR3 reads TGCGCCAGCAGCCAAACAGGGATGCATAACTATGGCTACACCTTC. Its protein is CASSQTGMHNYGYTF.

V gene TRBV5-1 combines with J gene TRBJ2-5, with 9 positions matching TRBD2. V was pared by 5 bases and J by 5 bases, with 10 bases of the junction left unmatched. Germline V gives CDR1 SGHRS, CDR2 YFSETQ. This CDR3 is 15 amino acids long. The CDR3 here is CASRVRGGADETQYF. CDR3 DNA: TGCGCCAGCAGGGTCCGCGGGGGGGCCGACGAGACCCAGTACTTC.

The V call is TRBV6-1, the J call TRBJ1-1; D remains ambiguous. Trimming left V 7 bases short and J 5 bases short, with 11 bases between. This CDR3 comprises 12 residues. The germline CDR1 and CDR2 sequences are MNHNS and SASEGT. DNA of the CDR3: TGTGCCAGCAACAAGGGTGGGACTGAAGCTTTCTTT. Its translation is CASNKGGTEAFF.

This clone came up a few times. The chain recombines TRBV7-2 with TRBJ2-7; 14 bases are a match to TRBD2. The length of the CDR3 is 15 residues. The V gene's germline CDR1 is SGHTA and CDR2 FQGNSA. V shed 5 bases and J 4 bases; nucleotides not matched to a gene: 4. This chain's CDR3 is CASSDRLAGGYEQYF. The CDR3 nucleotides read TGTGCCAGCAGCGATAGACTAGCGGGGGGGTACGAGCAGTACTTC.

The CDR3 spells CASSLWRHSYMGTNEKLFF. The CDR3 DNA sequence: TGTGCCAGCAGCTTATGGCGACACTCATACATGGGAACTAATGAAAAACTGTTTTTT. The chain carries TRBV11-2 and TRBJ1-4; D not resolved. The germline V gene has CDR1 SGHAT and CDR2 FQNNGV. The CDR3 is made up of 19 amino acids. Between the trimmed V and J ends, which lost 2 bases and 1 base, there was a span of 20 bases.

J is TRBJ2-1 and V is TRBV13; D possibly corresponds to TRBD2 (6 bases). V lost 0 bases, J lost 3 bases, and 18 bases lay in between. Germline V gene data show CDR1 as PRHDT and CDR2 as FYEKMQ (reference sequence). This CDR3 spans 18 amino acids. This chain's CDR3 is CASSLGRIRAGHYNEQFF. CDR3 nucleotide sequence: TGTGCCAGCAGCTTAGGAAGGATTCGAGCGGGTCACTACAATGAGCAGTTCTTC.

In this sample, this clone turned up once. This chain connects TRBV11-3 to TRBJ1-1; D is perhaps TRBD1 (5 bases). Trimming cost V 2 bases and J 5 bases, with 9 bases left between them. CDR1 and CDR2 (germline): SGHNT, YENEEA. The CDR3 length is 13 residues. In nucleotides, the CDR3 is TGTGCCAGCAGCTTATTAGGGGTGACTGAAGCTTTCTTT. It specifies CASSLLGVTEAFF. Full variable domain (outside the CDR3, taken from reference TRBV11-3 and TRBJ1-1): EAGVVQSPRYKIIEKKQPVAFWCNPISGHNTLYWYLQNLGQGPELLIRYENEEAVDDSQLPKDRFSAERLKGVDSTLKIQPAELGDSAVYLCASSLLGVTEAFFGQGTRLTVV.